This entry lists 19 T cell receptor beta chains sequenced from one sample in a study of blood T cells in healthy people across ages. PCR was performed a second time for about 7 to 12 cycles using a sample-barcoded 5' primer and a J-beta primer mix. TCRdb fed the 5' RACE reads into MiXCR, producing one record per CDR3 protein. The sample contains approximately 1.5 million distinct CDR3 sequences, almost 35% of which appear only once. Material for sequencing was blood. The receptors originated from a woman aged 25-40 years in good health.

About this clonotype itself: This may come from a read error, since a much larger clone is one base off. The genes are TRBV7-9 and TRBJ2-3; 7 bases match TRBD2. The CDR3 is 12 amino acids. Germline loops: CDR1 SEHNR, CDR2 FQNEAQ (reference sequence). CDR3 sequence: CAAGTTTDTQYF. CDR3 in DNA: TGTGCAGCCGGGACTACCACAGATACGCAGTATTTT.

The sample holds a few counts of this clonotype. This rearrangement joins TRBV5-1 to TRBJ2-7; 8 bases map to TRBD2. Germline V gives CDR1 SGHRS, CDR2 YFSETQ. The CDR3 sequence is 14 residues long. With V trimmed by 0 bases and J by 6 bases, 5 bases remained unmatched. The CDR3 loop is CASSLVGLAGEQYF. The DNA of the CDR3 is TGCGCCAGCAGCTTGGTAGGCCTAGCGGGCGAGCAGTACTTC.

The V and J genes are TRBV6-5 and TRBJ2-1, with D hard to call. CDR1 MNHEY and CDR2 SVGAGI come from the germline V gene. The CDR3 runs to 13 residues. V dropped 0 bases and J dropped 6 bases, with 6 bases sitting between them. CDR3 nucleotide sequence: TGTGCCAGCAGTTACTCCTCGACCAATGAGCAGTTCTTC. The encoded protein is CASSYSSTNEQFF.

The chain uses TRBV2 and TRBJ1-1, with 11 bases fitting TRBD1. Looked up from germline, CDR1 is SNHLY and CDR2 is FYNNEI. The CDR3 consists of 17 residues. V lost 2 bases, J lost 2 bases, and 7 bases stayed unmatched. The CDR3 loop reads CASSEWGQGGPNTEAFF. The CDR3 DNA reads as TGTGCCAGCAGTGAATGGGGACAGGGGGGGCCTAACACTGAAGCTTTCTTT. Full variable domain (rest looked up from reference TRBV2 and TRBJ1-1): EPEVTQTPSHQVTQMGQEVILRCVPISNHLYFYWYRQILGQKVEFLVSFYNNEISEKSEIFDDQFSVERPDGSNFTLKIRSTKLEDSAMYFCASSEWGQGGPNTEAFFGQGTRLTVV.

This clonotype appeared a few times. The chain is built from TRBV3-1 and TRBJ2-7; possibly TRBD1 or TRBD2 for D (5 bases each). There are 15 residues in the CDR3. CDR1 is LGHDT and CDR2 is YNNKEL in the germline V gene (reference sequence). Trimming cost V 1 base and J 3 bases, with 13 bases left between them. The CDR3 sequence: CASSQGDHIYYEQYF. DNA for the CDR3: TGTGCCAGCAGCCAAGGGGACCATATTTACTACGAGCAGTACTTC.

This clonotype was seen many times. The chain carries TRBV20-1 and TRBJ2-7, with D possibly being TRBD1 (6 bases). The CDR3 is 13 amino acids. Trimming removed 6 bases at V and 1 base at J, with 13 bases between. Germline V gene lookup returns CDR1 DFQATT and CDR2 SNEGSKA (reference sequence). In DNA form, the CDR3 reads TGCAGTGCCGCCCAGGGACAATCCTACGAGCAGTACTTC. This sequence encodes CSAAQGQSYEQYF.

CDR3 sequence: CASSFPQLASTDTQYF. CDR3 DNA sequence: TGTGCCAGCAGCTTCCCGCAGCTAGCCAGCACAGATACGCAGTATTTT. This chain uses TRBV7-9 with TRBJ2-3; perhaps TRBD2 as D (5 bases). V lost 3 bases and J 0 bases, leaving 13 bases between the germline ends. The CDR3 has 16 amino acids. Per the germline V gene, CDR1 is SEHNR and CDR2 is FQNEAQ (reference sequence).

The chain recombines TRBV28 with TRBJ2-1, with TRBD1 matching 11 bases. V shed 5 bases, J shed 8 bases, and the junction held 11 bases outside the gene matches. This CDR3 is built from 16 residues. Germline V gene sequence: CDR1 MDHEN, CDR2 SYDVKM. CDR3 DNA sequence: TGTGCCAGCAGTGGGGACAGGGGGTATAGTGGCGATGAGCAGTTCTTC. This encodes CASSGDRGYSGDEQFF. Filled out from reference TRBV28 and TRBJ2-1, the complete variable domain reads DVKVTQSSRYLVKRTGEKVFLECVQDMDHENMFWYRQDPGLGLRLIYFSYDVKMKEKGDIPEGYSVSREKKERFSLILESASTNQTSMYLCASSGDRGYSGDEQFFGPGTRLTVL.

The rearrangement uses TRBV19 and TRBJ2-3, with 10 bases lining up with TRBD1. This CDR3 is built from 16 residues. The germline V gene has CDR1 LNHDA and CDR2 SQIVND (reference sequence). With 5 bases clipped from V and 2 bases from J, the junction kept 7 bases outside the gene matches. The DNA for the CDR3 is TGTGCCAGTAGTGCCCCGGGACAGGGGAACACAGATACGCAGTATTTT. This sequence encodes CASSAPGQGNTDTQYF.

The chain uses TRBV10-3 and TRBJ2-5; 7 bases agree with TRBD1. The length of the CDR3 is 13 residues. Germline V gives CDR1 ENHRY, CDR2 SYGVKD. The J segment lost 5 bases and the V segment lost 6 bases, leaving 6 bases of the junction unmatched. In DNA, the CDR3 is TGTGCCATCAGCACAGGGGATTCGGAGACCCAGTACTTC. It translates to CAISTGDSETQYF.

The rearrangement links TRBV6-1 to TRBJ2-5; 7 bases fit TRBD2. CDR1 and CDR2 (germline): MNHNS, SASEGT. The CDR3 covers 16 residues. V trimming: 2 bases; J trimming: 1 base; junction bases outside the gene matches: 7. DNA for the CDR3: TGTGCCAGCAGTGAACCGACGACTAGCTCCCAAGAGACCCAGTACTTC. This translates into CASSEPTTSSQETQYF.

This chain uses TRBV7-9 with TRBJ2-5; no definite D call. From germline, CDR1 is SEHNR and CDR2 FQNEAQ (reference sequence). The ends were cut back, 7 bases at V and 5 bases at J, with 17 bases in the middle. The CDR3 spans 14 residues. The DNA of the CDR3 is TGTGCCAGCACCCTCCCCGCTGGGGTGGAGACCCAGTACTTC. Protein product: CASTLPAGVETQYF.

The DNA of the CDR3 is TGCAGTGCTAGAGATTATCGGGCTCAAGAGACCCAGTACTTC. This translates into CSARDYRAQETQYF. The chain employs TRBV20-1 and TRBJ2-5; D gene unclear. V was pared by 0 bases and J by 2 bases, with 10 bases between. Germline values: CDR1 DFQATT, CDR2 SNEGSKA (reference sequence). This CDR3 spans 14 amino acids.

CDR3 bases: TGTGCCAGCAGCTCGGACGGACTTACGCAGTATTTT. Its protein product is CASSSDGLTQYF. The chain recombines TRBV12-3 or TRBV12-4 with TRBJ2-3; the D gene is possibly TRBD2 (5 bases). The CDR3 sequence is 12 residues long. Trimming removed 6 bases from V and 8 bases from J, with 12 bases in between.

This chain uses TRBV20-1 with TRBJ1-2; D gene unclear. This CDR3 region has 14 residues. V shed 6 bases and J shed 3 bases, with 17 bases lying between them. Germline CDR1 is DFQATT and CDR2 is SNEGSKA (reference sequence). The CDR3 coding sequence is TGCAGTGCCCCTAGAAGGGTCGGTGACTATGGCTACACCTTC. Its protein product is CSAPRRVGDYGYTF.

This chain links TRBV4-1 with TRBJ1-4, with a possible D match to TRBD1 (5 bases). The germline V gene has CDR1 MGHRA and CDR2 YSYEKL. V gave up 2 bases and J gave up 4 bases, with 11 bases separating them. The CDR3 runs 15 residues. The CDR3 bases are TGCGCCAGCAGCCAAAACAGGCTTGTTAATGAAAAACTGTTTTTT. Translating gives CASSQNRLVNEKLFF.

This clonotype was seen a few times. The rearrangement links TRBV6-6 to TRBJ2-7; TRBD1 is a possible D gene (5 bases). Germline-derived CDR1 and CDR2 are MNHNY and SVGAGI (reference sequence). The CDR3 contains 12 residues. The germline V and J ends were trimmed by 4 bases and 6 bases, with 10 bases remaining between them. As DNA, the CDR3 is TGTGCCAGCAGTTTCGACAGCCGCGAGCAGTACTTC. Translated: CASSFDSREQYF.

This clonotype was detected only a few times. This chain joins TRBV4-1 and TRBJ2-7; D could derive from TRBD1 or TRBD2 (7 bases each). This CDR3 has 15 amino acids. From germline, CDR1 is MGHRA and CDR2 YSYEKL. Trimming took 0 bases from V and 6 from J, leaving 15 bases between them. CDR3 region: CASSQDRGAGGEQYF. The CDR3 DNA reads as TGCGCCAGCAGCCAAGATCGGGGGGCAGGGGGCGAGCAGTACTTC.

The chain carries TRBV20-1 and TRBJ2-3, with 8 bases aligning to TRBD1. The CDR3 contains 18 residues. V was clipped by 4 bases and J by 0 bases; unmatched bases: 15. The germline CDR1 and CDR2 sequences are DFQATT and SNEGSKA (reference sequence). The CDR3 loop reads CSATTGQGETSSTDTQYF. The CDR3 bases are TGCAGTGCTACCACAGGACAGGGAGAAACATCTAGCACAGATACGCAGTATTTT.